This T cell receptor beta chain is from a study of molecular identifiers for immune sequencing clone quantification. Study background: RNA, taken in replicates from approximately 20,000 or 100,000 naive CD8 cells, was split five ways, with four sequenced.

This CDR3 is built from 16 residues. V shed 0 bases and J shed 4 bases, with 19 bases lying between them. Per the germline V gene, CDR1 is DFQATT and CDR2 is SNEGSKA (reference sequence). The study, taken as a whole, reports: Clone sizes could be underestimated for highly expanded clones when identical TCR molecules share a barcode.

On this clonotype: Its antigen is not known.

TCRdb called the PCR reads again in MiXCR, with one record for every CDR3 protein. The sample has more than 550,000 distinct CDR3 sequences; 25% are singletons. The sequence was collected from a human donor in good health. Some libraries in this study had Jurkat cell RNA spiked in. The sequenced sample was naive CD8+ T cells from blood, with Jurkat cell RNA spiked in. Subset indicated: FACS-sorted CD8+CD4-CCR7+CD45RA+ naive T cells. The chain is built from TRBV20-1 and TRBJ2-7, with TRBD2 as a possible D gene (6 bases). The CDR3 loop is CSARDRAGRGSYEQYF. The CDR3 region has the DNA TGCAGTGCTAGAGATAGGGCGGGGCGTGGCTCGTACGAGCAGTACTTC.